The 24 T cell receptor beta chains reported below all come from one sample, sequenced in a study of regulatory T cells in long-lasting Graves disease. HTBI primers from iRepertoire and Arm-PCR of CDR3 regions yielded the TCR beta libraries. TCRdb passed the multiplex PCR reads through MiXCR, listing each CDR3 protein once. The data show a few hundred thousand distinct CDR3 sequences, with approximately 12% seen just once and about 19% held by the top ten. Time point: newly diagnosed GD, antithyroid drugs for less than 3 months. Following extraction of RNA from PBMCs, that RNA was used to make the TCR library. These data were likewise used in another study, on T cells in Graves' hyperthyroidism and ophthalmopathy.

The source material was peripheral blood mononuclear cells (PBMCs), sampled at new diagnosis, from a patient treated with antithyroid drugs. The origin of the receptors is a woman aged 18-29 years with Graves disease.

Ten or more counts support this clonotype. V usage is TRBV15 and J usage is TRBJ2-1; no clear D. V was cut by 3 bases and J by 6 bases, with 12 bases left in between. The V gene's germline CDR1 is LNHNV and CDR2 YYDKDF (reference sequence). The CDR3 runs 14 residues. The CDR3 DNA reads as TGTGCCACCAGCAGCCATCCCAACTCCAATGAGCAGTTCTTC. Translating it yields CATSSHPNSNEQFF.

This clonotype was picked up many times. The chain recombines TRBV12-3 or TRBV12-4 with TRBJ1-4, with D maybe TRBD1 (5 bases). The CDR3 length is 14 residues. The V gene lost 7 bases and the J gene lost 5 bases, with 14 bases spanning the gap. The CDR3 region is CASNQGPRNEKLFF. For the CDR3, the DNA is TGTGCCAGCAACCAGGGACCTAGAAATGAAAAACTGTTTTTT.

There are many counts of this clonotype. This rearrangement joins TRBV11-3 to TRBJ2-1, with a weak D call TRBD2 (6 bases). The V gene lost 2 bases and the J gene lost 0 bases, with 17 bases spanning the gap. The CDR3 has 18 residues. Germline V gene data show CDR1 as SGHNT and CDR2 as YENEEA. CDR3 sequence: CASSLSVLGRSSYNEQFF. DNA of the CDR3: TGTGCCAGCAGCTTATCCGTGCTAGGGAGGAGCTCCTACAATGAGCAGTTCTTC.

This clonotype was found a few times. The V gene is TRBV9, the J gene TRBJ2-7; D is uncertain. V lost 4 bases and J 0 bases, leaving 11 bases between the germline ends. Per the germline V gene, CDR1 is SGDLS and CDR2 is YYNGEE. This CDR3 has 14 amino acids. CDR3 residues: CASSPNPYSYEQYF. CDR3 bases: TGTGCCAGCAGCCCAAACCCCTACTCCTACGAGCAGTACTTC. Supplemented by reference TRBV9 and TRBJ2-7, the full variable domain reads DSGVTQTPKHLITATGQRVTLRCSPRSGDLSVYWYQQSLDQGLQFLIQYYNGEERAKGNILERFSAQQFPDLHSELNLSSLELGDSALYFCASSPNPYSYEQYFGPGTRLTVT.

This clonotype was seen at least ten times. V gene TRBV9 combines with J gene TRBJ2-3; the D gene is possibly TRBD2 (7 bases). Trimming removed 3 bases at V and 7 bases at J, with 24 bases between. Germline assignment: CDR1 SGDLS and CDR2 YYNGEE. The length of the CDR3 is 17 residues. CDR3 in amino acids: CASSAGGGPSKLYTQYF. The CDR3 coding sequence is TGTGCCAGCAGCGCTGGGGGGGGGCCTTCCAAACTGTATACGCAGTATTTT.

The chain couples TRBV28 to TRBJ1-2, with TRBD1 as a possible D gene (6 bases). This CDR3 region has 15 residues. V was clipped by 5 bases and J by 6 bases, with 19 bases between them. Per the germline V gene, CDR1 is MDHEN and CDR2 is SYDVKM. The CDR3 DNA sequence: TGTGCCAGCAGTACGCAGGGGAATTCGTACGATGGCTACACCTTC. It specifies CASSTQGNSYDGYTF.

The chain links TRBV4-3 to TRBJ1-6; 7 positions agree with TRBD1. The germline V gene has CDR1 LGHNA and CDR2 YSLEER. V shed 6 bases and J 7 bases; nucleotides not matched to a gene: 15. CDR3 size: 17 residues. This CDR3 is CASSLVDRDFRNSPLHF. CDR3 coding DNA: TGCGCCAGCAGTTTGGTTGACAGGGATTTTAGAAATTCACCCCTCCACTTT.

In its sample, this clonotype was seen a few times. This chain links TRBV9 with TRBJ1-2; D gene ambiguous. V was shortened by 0 bases and J by 4 bases, with 16 bases between the two germline ends. Germline CDR1 SGDLS, CDR2 YYNGEE. The CDR3 is made up of 16 amino acids. CDR3 nucleotides: TGTGCCAGCAGCGTAGACCCCTCCCCGGGTCTCTATGGCTACACCTTC. Its translation: CASSVDPSPGLYGYTF.

This clonotype showed up many times. This rearrangement joins TRBV28 to TRBJ2-1, with D hard to call. The CDR3 runs 15 residues. Trimming left V 2 bases short and J 0 bases short, with 8 bases between. From germline, CDR1 is MDHEN and CDR2 SYDVKM. CDR3 nucleotide sequence: TGTGCCAGCAGTTTAGCGGTTCCCTCCTACAATGAGCAGTTCTTC. This encodes CASSLAVPSYNEQFF.

This clonotype occurred many times. The chain has TRBV20-1 and TRBJ2-1; no firm D call. This CDR3 region has 10 residues. Germline CDR1 is DFQATT and CDR2 is SNEGSKA (reference sequence). V lost 7 bases to trimming and J lost 4 bases, with 5 bases between them. The chain's CDR3 is CSVEYNEQFF. The CDR3, as DNA: TGCAGTGTTGAATACAATGAGCAGTTCTTC.

The table lists this clonotype with many counts. The chain couples TRBV5-4 to TRBJ2-1; 8 nucleotides match TRBD2. J gave up 4 bases and V 4 bases, and 7 bases lay outside the gene matches. Looked up from germline, CDR1 is SGHNT and CDR2 is YYREEE (reference sequence). The CDR3 is 15 amino acids. The CDR3 DNA is TGTGCCAGCAGCGGGGGACTAGTTCCTTACAATGAGCAGTTCTTC. This encodes CASSGGLVPYNEQFF.

A few counts support this clonotype. This rearrangement joins TRBV5-1 to TRBJ1-1; unclear D gene. The CDR3 consists of 11 residues. Trimming removed 5 bases at V and 5 bases at J, with 7 bases between. Germline V gene data show CDR1 as SGHRS and CDR2 as YFSETQ. In DNA, the CDR3 is TGCGCCAGCAGACGGGAGACTGAAGCTTTCTTT. Protein sequence: CASRRETEAFF.

The CDR3 is CASSSWDRGADTQYF. The CDR3, as DNA: TGTGCCAGTAGTAGTTGGGACAGGGGTGCAGATACGCAGTATTTT. The genes are TRBV19 and TRBJ2-3; 10 bases are a match to TRBD1. V lost 4 bases to trimming and J lost 4 bases; unmatched junction nucleotides: 5. The CDR3 is 15 amino acids. Germline-derived CDR1 and CDR2 are LNHDA and SQIVND (reference sequence). The entire variable domain, with the rest obtained from reference TRBV19 and TRBJ2-3, is as follows: DGGITQSPKYLFRKEGQNVTLSCEQNLNHDAMYWYRQDPGQGLRLIYYSQIVNDFQKGDIAEGYSVSREKKESFPLTVTSAQKNPTAFYLCASSSWDRGADTQYFGPGTRLTVL.

This clonotype was detected many times. The chain recombines TRBV30 with TRBJ2-1; the match to TRBD2 covers 8 bases. Trimming took 8 bases from V and 8 from J; bases not matched to a gene: 14. Germline CDR1 is GTSNPN and CDR2 is SVGIG (reference sequence). This CDR3 comprises 14 residues. CDR3 sequence: CATLLAAGEDEQFF. In nucleotides, the CDR3 is TGTGCCACCTTACTAGCGGCAGGGGAGGATGAGCAGTTCTTC. Based on the CDR3 plus reference TRBV30 and TRBJ2-1, the full variable domain is SQTIHQWPATLVQPVGSPLSLECTVEGTSNPNLYWYRQAAGRGLQLLFYSVGIGQISSEVPQNLSASRPQDRQFILSSKKLLLSDSGFYLCATLLAAGEDEQFFGPGTRLTVL.

This clonotype was seen ten or more times. This chain connects TRBV27 to TRBJ1-1, with a tentative D call TRBD1 (6 bases). CDR1 MNHEY and CDR2 SMNVEV come from the germline V gene (reference sequence). Trimming took off 5 bases at V and 10 bases at J, with 26 bases between the two ends. The CDR3 is 16 amino acids. CDR3 loop: CASSPSVPRGGAGAFF. The CDR3 nucleotides are TGTGCCAGCAGTCCCTCAGTCCCACGCGGGGGCGCGGGAGCTTTCTTT.

This clonotype was detected many times. The V gene is TRBV30, the J gene TRBJ2-5; TRBD1 aligns across 10 bases. In germline, CDR1 is GTSNPN, CDR2 SVGIG (reference sequence). V trimming: 3 bases; J trimming: 5 bases; junction bases outside the gene matches: 9. The CDR3 runs to 15 residues. The CDR3 spells CAWRTGTGAVETQYF. Written as DNA, the CDR3 is TGTGCCTGGAGAACCGGGACAGGGGCTGTGGAGACCCAGTACTTC.

This clonotype was observed a few times. This chain links TRBV18 with TRBJ1-1, with 9 bases that match TRBD1. V lost 3 bases and J lost 0; bases outside the gene matches: 20. This CDR3 comprises 21 residues. Looked up from germline, CDR1 is KGHSH and CDR2 is LQKENI. CDR3 sequence reads: CASSPISLVRDRAVLNTEAFF. The DNA of the CDR3 is TGTGCCAGCTCACCGATAAGCTTAGTTCGGGACAGGGCCGTTCTGAACACTGAAGCTTTCTTT.

This clonotype was detected only once. This rearrangement joins TRBV20-1 to TRBJ1-6; TRBD1 is a possible D gene (5 bases). Germline loops: CDR1 DFQATT, CDR2 SNEGSKA (reference sequence). Trimming stripped 3 bases from V and 5 bases from J, with 14 bases between. The length of the CDR3 is 15 residues. CDR3 bases: TGCAGTGCTAGGAACGCGGGCAGGGATAATTCACCCCTCCACTTT. This encodes CSARNAGRDNSPLHF.

This clonotype was observed many times. This chain uses TRBV27 with TRBJ1-2, with D unclear. V lost 7 bases and J lost 0, with 9 bases in between. This CDR3 spans 13 amino acids. Germline CDR1 MNHEY, CDR2 SMNVEV (reference sequence). The CDR3, as DNA: TGTGCCAGCACCTCCGGGGCTAACTATGGCTACACCTTC. Residues: CASTSGANYGYTF.

The chain joins TRBV7-9 to TRBJ2-7; TRBD2 matches 8 bases. Trimming removed 2 bases from V and 3 bases from J; junction bases left unmatched: 6. There are 15 residues in the CDR3. Per germline, CDR1 SEHNR and CDR2 FQNEAQ (reference sequence). In DNA form, the CDR3 reads TGTGCCAGCAGCTTAATCCTAGCGGGCTTCTACGAGCAGTACTTC. Amino acids: CASSLILAGFYEQYF. The complete variable domain, with remaining parts taken from reference TRBV7-9 and TRBJ2-7, reads DTGVSQNPRHKITKRGQNVTFRCDPISEHNRLYWYRQTLGQGPEFLTYFQNEAQLEKSRLLSDRFSAERPKGSFSTLEIQRTEQGDSAMYLCASSLILAGFYEQYFGPGTRLTVT.

The rearrangement links TRBV20-1 to TRBJ2-1; 9 bases match TRBD2. Germline-derived CDR1 and CDR2 are DFQATT and SNEGSKA (reference sequence). The CDR3 totals 13 residues. V dropped 3 bases and J dropped 6; count of bases not matched to a gene: 3. CDR3 in amino acids: CSARREGRNEQFF. The CDR3 nucleotides read TGCAGTGCTAGGCGGGAGGGCCGCAATGAGCAGTTCTTC.

This clonotype occurred once. V gene TRBV7-3 combines with J gene TRBJ2-3; D might be TRBD1 (6 bases). The CDR3 consists of 13 residues. Germline V gives CDR1 SGHTA, CDR2 FQGTGA. The V and J ends lost 2 bases and 9 bases respectively, with 12 bases between them. The CDR3 protein is CASSLLGTQTQYF. In nucleotides, the CDR3 is TGTGCCAGCAGCTTACTGGGGACACAGACGCAGTATTTT.

A few counts support this clonotype. V usage is TRBV19 and J usage is TRBJ2-3; 9 bases are shared with TRBD2. The CDR3 runs 19 residues. Germline loops: CDR1 LNHDA, CDR2 SQIVND (reference sequence). Germline trimming cut 7 bases from V and 6 bases from J; bases unmatched to any gene: 23. Written as DNA, the CDR3 is TGTGCCAGTACTCCCCGGGGGGCGGGGGGGCATCTGACGGCGGATACGCAGTATTTT. This encodes CASTPRGAGGHLTADTQYF.

J is TRBJ1-2 and V is TRBV29-1, with a possible D match to TRBD1 (5 bases). This CDR3 has 14 residues. The V gene lost 7 bases and the J gene lost 3 bases, with 18 bases spanning the gap. In germline, CDR1 is SQVTM, CDR2 ANQGSEA. The CDR3 reads CSASRETDYYGYTF. In nucleotides, the CDR3 is TGCAGCGCCTCCAGGGAAACCGACTACTATGGCTACACCTTC.